Included here is one T cell receptor (beta chain) sequence, with context. Its antigen remains unidentified. The Oncomine TCR Beta short-read assay was applied to DNA of cultured CD4+ T cells. TCRdb used MiXCR to reprocess the PCR reads, holding one entry per CDR3 protein. The sample has almost 15,000 distinct CDR3 sequences, approximately 50% seen once. As for treatment: roughly nine-day PBMC culture with coronavirus spike peptide pools or control peptides (ViraFEST assay). This sample is drawn from a study of vaccination and CD4 T cells after COVID-19. For the study at large: Convalescent persons amounted to six males plus four females, two of whom were Hispanic.

The germline V gene has CDR1 DFQATT and CDR2 SNEGSKA (reference sequence). The CDR3 loop spans 17 amino acids. The V segment lost 6 bases and the J segment 3 bases; nucleotides outside the gene matches: 16. The TCR originated in a human donor who had recovered from COVID-19. The chain carries TRBV20-1 and TRBJ1-3; TRBD1 matches 8 bases. Here the sequenced sample was CD4+ T cells from blood, cultured in vitro, taken before SARS-CoV-2 vaccination. CDR3 protein: CSATPINRGRDGNTIYF. CDR3 DNA: TGCAGTGCCACTCCTATTAACAGGGGGAGGGATGGAAACACCATATATTTT.